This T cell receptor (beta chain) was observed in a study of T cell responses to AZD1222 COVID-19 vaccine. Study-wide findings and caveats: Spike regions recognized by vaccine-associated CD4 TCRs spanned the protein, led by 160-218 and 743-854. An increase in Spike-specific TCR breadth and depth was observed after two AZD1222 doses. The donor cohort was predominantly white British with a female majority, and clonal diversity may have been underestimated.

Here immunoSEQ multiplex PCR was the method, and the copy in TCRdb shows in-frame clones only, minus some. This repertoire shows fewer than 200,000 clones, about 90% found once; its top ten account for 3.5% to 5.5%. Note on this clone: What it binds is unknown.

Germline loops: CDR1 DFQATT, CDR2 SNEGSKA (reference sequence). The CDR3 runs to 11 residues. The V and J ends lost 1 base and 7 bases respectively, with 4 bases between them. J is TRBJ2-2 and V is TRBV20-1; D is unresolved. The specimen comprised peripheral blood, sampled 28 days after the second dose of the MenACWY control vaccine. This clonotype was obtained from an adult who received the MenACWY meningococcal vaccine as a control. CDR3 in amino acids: CSARVDGELFF. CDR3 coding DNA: TGCAGTGCTAGAGTAGACGGGGAGCTGTTTTTT.